The 16 T cell receptor beta chains given below trace back to one sample, sequenced in a study of cytomegalovirus exposure and HLA in healthy donors. PCR amplification relied on 60 Vbeta primers (plus 13 Jbeta primers). Using immunoSEQ multiplex PCR, the repertoire was profiled, and TCRdb retains in-frame clones only, with some absent. The profile shows about 140,000 clones, approximately 86% of them singletons. The sequencing input was PBMCs. All receptors derive from a middle-aged woman in good health and CMV-seronegative.

The chain is built from TRBV7-2 and TRBJ1-1; 8 bases fit TRBD1. The junction had 10 bases not matched to a gene; V was cut back by 5 bases and J by 2 bases. Germline V gene lookup returns CDR1 SGHTA and CDR2 FQGNSA. This CDR3 has 16 residues. The CDR3 reads CASSPGQVRSNTEAFF. The CDR3 DNA reads as TGTGCCAGCAGCCCGGGACAGGTTCGATCAAACACTGAAGCTTTCTTT.

This chain uses TRBV7-8 with TRBJ2-1, with D maybe TRBD2 (6 bases). Deletions cut 3 bases from V and 1 base from J, with 13 bases between. The CDR3 totals 16 residues. Germline V gives CDR1 SGHVS, CDR2 FQNEAQ. The CDR3 reads CASSFYQRVSYNEQFF. The CDR3 nucleotides are TGTGCCAGCAGCTTTTATCAGCGGGTATCCTACAATGAGCAGTTCTTC.

In this sample, this clone turned up a few times. V gene TRBV5-4 combines with J gene TRBJ2-1; D is perhaps TRBD2 (5 bases). CDR1 is SGHNT, CDR2 YYREEE, per germline (reference sequence). V dropped 0 bases and J dropped 8 bases, with 12 bases sitting between them. CDR3 length equals 14 residues. Written as DNA, the CDR3 is TGTGCCAGCAGCTTGGGTCTAGCAAGGGATGAGCAGTTCTTC. It is translated as CASSLGLARDEQFF.

V is TRBV19 and J is TRBJ2-3; no definite D call. The germline V gene encodes CDR1 LNHDA and CDR2 SQIVND (reference sequence). Deletions cut 4 bases from V and 6 bases from J, with 11 bases between. This CDR3 comprises 13 residues. Here the CDR3 DNA reads TGTGCCAGTAGTAGGAGCCGACCTGATACGCAGTATTTT. It codes for CASSRSRPDTQYF.

This chain joins TRBV5-6 and TRBJ1-1, with 7 bases fitting TRBD1. Germline V lookup: CDR1 SGHDT, CDR2 YYEEEE. The CDR3 totals 15 residues. V was clipped by 4 bases and J by 4 bases; unmatched bases: 10. CDR3: CASSLSGQRFTEAFF. The CDR3 DNA reads as TGTGCCAGCAGCCTTTCGGGACAGAGATTCACTGAAGCTTTCTTT.

Note on this clone: The same CDR3 also results from other DNA sequences found in this sample. V is TRBV18 and J is TRBJ1-3; TRBD1 agrees at 7 bases. The CDR3 sequence is 17 residues long. In germline, CDR1 is KGHSH, CDR2 LQKENI. Losses at the gene ends were 4 bases for V and 4 bases for J; bases not matched to a gene: 13. The CDR3 sequence: CASSRGTGTVSGNTIYF. CDR3 nucleotide sequence: TGTGCCAGCTCACGTGGAACCGGGACAGTCTCCGGAAACACCATATATTTT.

The rearrangement joins TRBV27 to TRBJ2-1; 11 bases match TRBD2. CDR1 is MNHEY, CDR2 SMNVEV, per germline (reference sequence). The CDR3 has 15 residues. The trim removed 3 bases at V and 6 bases at J, leaving 4 bases unmatched. This chain's CDR3 is CASSFVLAGVNEQFF. In DNA, the CDR3 is TGTGCCAGCAGTTTCGTACTAGCGGGAGTCAATGAGCAGTTCTTC.

As regards this clone: This CDR3 is also generated by other DNA sequences in the sample. The rearrangement links TRBV7-9 to TRBJ2-7; D possibly corresponds to TRBD2 (6 bases). Trimming pared 2 bases from V and 5 bases from J, leaving 7 bases between. The CDR3 consists of 12 residues. The V gene's germline CDR1 is SEHNR and CDR2 FQNEAQ (reference sequence). CDR3 protein: CASSLTGDEQYF. CDR3 sequence (DNA): TGTGCCAGCAGCTTAACGGGAGACGAGCAGTACTTC. Full variable domain (remainder filled in from reference TRBV7-9 and TRBJ2-7): DTGVSQNPRHKITKRGQNVTFRCDPISEHNRLYWYRQTLGQGPEFLTYFQNEAQLEKSRLLSDRFSAERPKGSFSTLEIQRTEQGDSAMYLCASSLTGDEQYFGPGTRLTVT.

The chain joins TRBV19 to TRBJ2-1, with a tentative D call TRBD2 (5 bases). In germline, CDR1 is LNHDA, CDR2 SQIVND (reference sequence). V was pared by 4 bases and J by 4 bases, with 11 bases between. This CDR3 has 14 residues. The CDR3 DNA sequence: TGTGCCAGTAGTACCCTAGCAGTTTACAATGAGCAGTTCTTC. It is translated as CASSTLAVYNEQFF.

This clone was observed a handful of times. The chain recombines TRBV2 with TRBJ1-3, with D possibly being TRBD1 (5 bases). Trimming took 10 bases from V and 0 from J, leaving 13 bases between them. The V gene's germline CDR1 is SNHLY and CDR2 FYNNEI. The length of the CDR3 is 14 residues. The CDR3 region is CAMGGDASGNTIYF. The CDR3 DNA is TGTGCCATGGGGGGGGATGCCTCTGGAAACACCATATATTTT.

The table lists this clone with a few counts. V usage is TRBV10-2 and J usage is TRBJ1-5, with a weak D call TRBD1 (6 bases). V lost 2 bases and J 5 bases, leaving 7 bases between the germline ends. This CDR3 has 13 residues. Per the germline V gene, CDR1 is WSHSY and CDR2 is SAAADI. The CDR3 is CASSEHRDQPQHF. The CDR3 coding sequence is TGCGCCAGCAGTGAGCACAGGGATCAGCCCCAGCATTTT.

This clone was counted a few times. The chain links TRBV29-1 to TRBJ2-3; TRBD1 matches 11 bases. Unmatched junction bases numbered 5, after V lost 6 bases and J lost 3 bases. The CDR3 loop spans 14 amino acids. The V gene's germline CDR1 is SQVTM and CDR2 ANQGSEA. This chain's CDR3 is CSVARDRGTDTQYF. The CDR3 DNA follows: TGCAGCGTCGCCCGGGACAGGGGGACAGATACGCAGTATTTT.

The V and J genes are TRBV10-3 and TRBJ2-7; 8 bases agree with TRBD2. V lost 6 bases and J lost 4; bases outside the gene matches: 11. There are 15 residues in the CDR3. Germline V gene data show CDR1 as ENHRY and CDR2 as SYGVKD. CDR3 nucleotide sequence: TGTGCCATCAGGAATAGCGGGGCCTCTCCTTACGAGCAGTACTTC. The encoded protein is CAIRNSGASPYEQYF.

The V gene is TRBV11-2, the J gene TRBJ1-1; D remains ambiguous. V was pared by 1 base and J by 3 bases, with 9 bases between. Germline V gene lookup returns CDR1 SGHAT and CDR2 FQNNGV. This CDR3 is built from 14 residues. CDR3 DNA sequence: TGTGCCAGCAGCTTAGCGGGATTCGACACTGAAGCTTTCTTT. Amino acids: CASSLAGFDTEAFF.

The chain has TRBV2 and TRBJ2-5; 7 nucleotides line up with TRBD2. Unmatched junction bases numbered 2, after V lost 7 bases and J lost 0 bases. In germline, CDR1 is SNHLY, CDR2 FYNNEI. The CDR3 sequence is 13 residues long. The CDR3 nucleotides read TGTGCCAGCACCCTAGCGGACCAAGAGACCCAGTACTTC. Protein product: CASTLADQETQYF.

The V gene is TRBV13, the J gene TRBJ1-2, with 8 bases lining up with TRBD1. Per the germline V gene, CDR1 is PRHDT and CDR2 is FYEKMQ (reference sequence). The junction had 16 bases not matched to a gene; V was cut back by 8 bases and J by 8 bases. There are 15 residues in the CDR3. CDR3 sequence reads: CASGPRRQGFGGYTF. In DNA form, the CDR3 reads TGTGCCAGCGGCCCGAGACGACAGGGGTTCGGCGGCTACACCTTC.